This T cell receptor (beta chain) is drawn from a study of spatial heterogeneity in lung cancer. This clonotype turned up a few times. TCRdb re-called the 5' RACE reads with MiXCR, one entry per CDR3 protein. The data show 50,000 to 60,000 distinct CDR3 sequences, about 7.4% seen once. The CDR3 runs 14 residues. V dropped 0 bases and J dropped 4 bases, with 10 bases sitting between them. CDR1 and CDR2 from the germline V gene are SGHNT and YYREEE (reference sequence). This sample's time point: blood at routine non-recurrence follow-up after resection. Sequencing covered unsorted whole RNA taken from tumor, nontumor lung or frozen PBMC.

Material: PBMCs, obtained at follow-up. The sequence was obtained from a female donor with early-stage non-small cell lung cancer. The V gene is TRBV5-4, the J gene TRBJ2-5, with D unresolved. Written as DNA, the CDR3 is TGTGCCAGCAGCTTGGGGAGTCCTTTAGAGACCCAGTACTTC. This translates into CASSLGSPLETQYF.